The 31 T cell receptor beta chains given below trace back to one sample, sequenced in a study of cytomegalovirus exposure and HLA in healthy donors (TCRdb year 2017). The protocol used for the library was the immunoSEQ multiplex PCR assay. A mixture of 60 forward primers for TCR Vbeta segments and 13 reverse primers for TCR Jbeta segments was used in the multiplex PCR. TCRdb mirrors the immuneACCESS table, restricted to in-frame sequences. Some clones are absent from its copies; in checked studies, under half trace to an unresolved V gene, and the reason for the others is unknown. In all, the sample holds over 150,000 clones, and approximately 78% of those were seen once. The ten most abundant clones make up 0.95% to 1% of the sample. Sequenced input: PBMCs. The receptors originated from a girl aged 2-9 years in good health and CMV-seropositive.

The chain's CDR3 is CASSDRLANTDTQYF. Here the CDR3 DNA reads TGCGCCAGCAGCGATAGACTAGCAAACACAGATACGCAGTATTTT. V and J are TRBV5-1 and TRBJ2-3; 7 positions match TRBD2. Germline CDR1 SGHRS, CDR2 YFSETQ. Trimming at V came to 4 bases and at J to 2 bases, leaving 7 bases not matched to a gene. The CDR3 has 15 residues.

The CDR3 DNA reads as TGCGCCAGCAGCGAGAGCCGGACTAGCGGGTTCACCGGGGAGCTGTTTTTT. Protein sequence: CASSESRTSGFTGELFF. The V call is TRBV5-1, the J call TRBJ2-2; TRBD2 aligns across 11 bases. The CDR3 consists of 17 residues. V dropped 4 bases and J dropped 4; count of bases not matched to a gene: 9. The germline V gene encodes CDR1 SGHRS and CDR2 YFSETQ.

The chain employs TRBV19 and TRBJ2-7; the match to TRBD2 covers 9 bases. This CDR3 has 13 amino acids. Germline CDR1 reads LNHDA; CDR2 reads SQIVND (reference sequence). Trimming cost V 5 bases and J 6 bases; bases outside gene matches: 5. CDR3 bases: TGTGCCAGTAGTGTTAGCGGGAGAGGCGAGCAGTACTTC. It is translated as CASSVSGRGEQYF.

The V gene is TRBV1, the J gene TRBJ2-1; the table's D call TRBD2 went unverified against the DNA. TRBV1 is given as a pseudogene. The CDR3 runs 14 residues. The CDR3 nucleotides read TGCACCAGCAGGCCGGGAGAGGGGTACAATGAGCAGTTCTTC. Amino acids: CTSRPGEGYNEQFF.

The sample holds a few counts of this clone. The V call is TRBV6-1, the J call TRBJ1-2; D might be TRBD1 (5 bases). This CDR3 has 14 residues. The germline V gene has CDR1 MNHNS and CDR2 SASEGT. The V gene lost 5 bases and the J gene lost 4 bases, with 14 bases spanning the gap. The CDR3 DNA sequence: TGTGCCAGCAGTTATGACAGTCTCGGCTATGGCTACACCTTC. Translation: CASSYDSLGYGYTF.

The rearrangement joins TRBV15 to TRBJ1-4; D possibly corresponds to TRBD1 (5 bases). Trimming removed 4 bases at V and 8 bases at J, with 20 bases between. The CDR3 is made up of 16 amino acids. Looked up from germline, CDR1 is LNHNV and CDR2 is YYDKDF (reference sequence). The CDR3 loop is CATSTSDRTKAEKLFF. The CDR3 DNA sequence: TGTGCCACCAGCACCTCAGACAGAACCAAGGCAGAAAAACTGTTTTTT.

The CDR3 region has the DNA TGCGCCAGCAGCACGACCGGGAGAAAAGAGACCCAGTACTTC. Its translation is CASSTTGRKETQYF. This chain connects TRBV5-1 to TRBJ2-5, with a tentative D call TRBD2 (6 bases). CDR1 and CDR2 (germline): SGHRS, YFSETQ. The CDR3 is 14 residues long. Trimming left V 4 bases short and J 3 bases short, with 13 bases between. Full variable domain (remainder filled in from reference TRBV5-1 and TRBJ2-5): KAGVTQTPRYLIKTRGQQVTLSCSPISGHRSVSWYQQTPGQGLQFLFEYFSETQRNKGNFPGRFSGRQFSNSRSEMNVSTLELGDSALYLCASSTTGRKETQYFGPGTRLLVL.

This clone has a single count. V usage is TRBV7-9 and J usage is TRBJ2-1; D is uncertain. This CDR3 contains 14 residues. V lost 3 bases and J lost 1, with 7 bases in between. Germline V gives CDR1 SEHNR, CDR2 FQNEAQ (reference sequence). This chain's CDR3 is CASSFKLSYNEQFF. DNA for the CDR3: TGTGCCAGCAGCTTTAAATTATCCTACAATGAGCAGTTCTTC.

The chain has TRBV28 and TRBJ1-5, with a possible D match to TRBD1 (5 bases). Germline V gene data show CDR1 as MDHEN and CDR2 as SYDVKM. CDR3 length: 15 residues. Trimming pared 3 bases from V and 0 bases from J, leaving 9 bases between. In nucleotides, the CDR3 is TGTGCCAGCAGTTTCGGGGGGAATAGCAATCAGCCCCAGCATTTT. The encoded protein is CASSFGGNSNQPQHF.

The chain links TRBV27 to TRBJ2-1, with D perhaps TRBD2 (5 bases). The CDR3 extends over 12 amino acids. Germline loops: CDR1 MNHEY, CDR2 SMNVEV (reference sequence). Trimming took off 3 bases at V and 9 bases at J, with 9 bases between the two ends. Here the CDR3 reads CASSFNAGEQFF. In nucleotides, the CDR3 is TGTGCCAGCAGTTTCAACGCGGGTGAGCAGTTCTTC.

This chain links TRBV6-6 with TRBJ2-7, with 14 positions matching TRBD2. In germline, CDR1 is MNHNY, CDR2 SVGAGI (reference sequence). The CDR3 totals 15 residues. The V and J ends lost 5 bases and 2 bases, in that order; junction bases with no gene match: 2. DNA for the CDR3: TGTGCCAGCAGTGGGACTAGCGGGAGAACCTACGAGCAGTACTTC. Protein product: CASSGTSGRTYEQYF.

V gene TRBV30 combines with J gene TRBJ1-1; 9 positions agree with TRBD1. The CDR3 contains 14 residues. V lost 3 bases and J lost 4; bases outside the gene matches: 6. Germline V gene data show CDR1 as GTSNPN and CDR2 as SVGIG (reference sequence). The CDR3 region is CAWSAWTGATEAFF. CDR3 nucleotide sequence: TGTGCCTGGAGCGCTTGGACAGGGGCCACTGAAGCTTTCTTT.

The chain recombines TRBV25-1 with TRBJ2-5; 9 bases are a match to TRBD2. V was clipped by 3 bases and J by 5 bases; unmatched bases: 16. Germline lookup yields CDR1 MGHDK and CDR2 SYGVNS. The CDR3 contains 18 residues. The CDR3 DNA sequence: TGTGCCAGCAGTGATCCCGGGACTAGCAGGGAGGTGGGGGAGACCCAGTACTTC. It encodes CASSDPGTSREVGETQYF.

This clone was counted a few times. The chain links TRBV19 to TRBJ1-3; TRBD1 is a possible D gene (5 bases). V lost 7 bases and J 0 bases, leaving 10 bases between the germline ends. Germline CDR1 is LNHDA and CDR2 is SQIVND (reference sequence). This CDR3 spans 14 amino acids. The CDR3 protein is CASTDKSSGNTIYF. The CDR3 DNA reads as TGTGCCAGTACGGACAAGAGCTCTGGAAACACCATATATTTT.

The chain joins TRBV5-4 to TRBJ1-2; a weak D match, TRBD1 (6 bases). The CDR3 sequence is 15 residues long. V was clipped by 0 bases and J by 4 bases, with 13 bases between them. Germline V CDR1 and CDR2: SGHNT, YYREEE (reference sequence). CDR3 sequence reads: CASSLGLGAAYGYTF. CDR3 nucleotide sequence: TGTGCCAGCAGCTTGGGGCTGGGGGCGGCCTATGGCTACACCTTC.

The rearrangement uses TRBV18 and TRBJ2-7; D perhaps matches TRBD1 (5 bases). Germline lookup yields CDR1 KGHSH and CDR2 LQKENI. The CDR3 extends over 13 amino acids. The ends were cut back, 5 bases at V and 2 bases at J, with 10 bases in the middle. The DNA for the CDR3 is TGTGCCAGCTCAAGACAGAGCCCCTACGAGCAGTACTTC. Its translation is CASSRQSPYEQYF.

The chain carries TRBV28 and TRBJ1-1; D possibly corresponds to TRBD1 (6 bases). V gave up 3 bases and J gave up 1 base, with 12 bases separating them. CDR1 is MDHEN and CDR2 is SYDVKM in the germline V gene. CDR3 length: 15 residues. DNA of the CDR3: TGTGCCAGCAGTTTCATGGGGGCGCGGAACACTGAAGCTTTCTTT. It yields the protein CASSFMGARNTEAFF.

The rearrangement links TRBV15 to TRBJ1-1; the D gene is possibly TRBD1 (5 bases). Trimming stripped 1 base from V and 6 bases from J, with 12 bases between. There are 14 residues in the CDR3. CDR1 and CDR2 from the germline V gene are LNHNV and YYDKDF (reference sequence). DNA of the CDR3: TGTGCCACCAGCAGAGTAGGGGTAGTTTCTGAAGCTTTCTTT. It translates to CATSRVGVVSEAFF.

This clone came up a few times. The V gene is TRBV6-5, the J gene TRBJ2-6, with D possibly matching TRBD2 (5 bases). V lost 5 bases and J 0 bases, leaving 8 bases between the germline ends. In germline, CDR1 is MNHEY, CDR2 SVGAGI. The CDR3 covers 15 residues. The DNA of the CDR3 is TGTGCCAGCAGTGGAGAGGGCTCTGGGGCCAACGTCCTGACTTTC. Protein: CASSGEGSGANVLTF.

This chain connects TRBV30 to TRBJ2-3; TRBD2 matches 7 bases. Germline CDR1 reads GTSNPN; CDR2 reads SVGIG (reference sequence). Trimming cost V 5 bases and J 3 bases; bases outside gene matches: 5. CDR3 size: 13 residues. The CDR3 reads CAWAGVRTDTQYF. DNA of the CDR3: TGTGCCTGGGCGGGGGTTAGGACAGATACGCAGTATTTT.

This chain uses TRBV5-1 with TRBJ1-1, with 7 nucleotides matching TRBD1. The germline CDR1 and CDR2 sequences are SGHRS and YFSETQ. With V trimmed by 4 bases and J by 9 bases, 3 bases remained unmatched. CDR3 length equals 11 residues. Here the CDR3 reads CASSEGAQAFF. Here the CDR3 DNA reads TGCGCCAGCAGCGAGGGGGCTCAAGCTTTCTTT.

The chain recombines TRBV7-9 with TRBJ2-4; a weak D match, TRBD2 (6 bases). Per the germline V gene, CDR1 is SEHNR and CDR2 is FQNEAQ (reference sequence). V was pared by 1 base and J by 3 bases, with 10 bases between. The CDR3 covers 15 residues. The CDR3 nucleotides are TGTGCCAGCAGCTTAGACTTAGCGGACAAAAACATTCAGTACTTC. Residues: CASSLDLADKNIQYF.

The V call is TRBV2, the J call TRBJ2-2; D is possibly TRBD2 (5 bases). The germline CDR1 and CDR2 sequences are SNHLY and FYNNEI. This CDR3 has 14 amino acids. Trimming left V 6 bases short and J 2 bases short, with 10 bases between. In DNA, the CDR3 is TGTGCCAGCAGATACGGACTTAACACCGGGGAGCTGTTTTTT. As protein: CASRYGLNTGELFF.

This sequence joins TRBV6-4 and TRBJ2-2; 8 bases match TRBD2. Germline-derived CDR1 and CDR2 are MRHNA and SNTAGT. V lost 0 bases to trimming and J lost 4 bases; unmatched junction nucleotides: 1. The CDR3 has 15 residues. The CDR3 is CASSDSAGGTGELFF. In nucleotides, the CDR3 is TGTGCCAGCAGTGACTCGGCGGGAGGCACCGGGGAGCTGTTTTTT.

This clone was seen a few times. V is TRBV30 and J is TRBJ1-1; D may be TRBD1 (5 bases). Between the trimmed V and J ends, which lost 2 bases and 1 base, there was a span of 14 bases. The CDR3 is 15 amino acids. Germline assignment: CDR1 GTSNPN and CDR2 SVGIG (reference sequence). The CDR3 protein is CAWSWGGAGNTEAFF. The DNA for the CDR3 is TGTGCCTGGAGTTGGGGCGGGGCAGGGAACACTGAAGCTTTCTTT.

Written as DNA, the CDR3 is TGTGCCAGTAGCCCCGCTTACAGGGTAACTAGCACAGATACGCAGTATTTT. Its translation: CASSPAYRVTSTDTQYF. This chain connects TRBV19 to TRBJ2-3; the D gene is possibly TRBD1 (6 bases). The germline V and J ends were trimmed by 6 bases and 0 bases, with 19 bases remaining between them. This CDR3 comprises 17 residues. In germline, CDR1 is LNHDA, CDR2 SQIVND (reference sequence).

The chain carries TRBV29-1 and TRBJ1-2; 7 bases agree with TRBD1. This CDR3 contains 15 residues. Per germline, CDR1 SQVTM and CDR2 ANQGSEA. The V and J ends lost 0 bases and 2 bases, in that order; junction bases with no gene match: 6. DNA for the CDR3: TGCAGCGTTGAAGAAGGGGGCAGGAGAAACTATGGCTACACCTTC. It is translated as CSVEEGGRRNYGYTF. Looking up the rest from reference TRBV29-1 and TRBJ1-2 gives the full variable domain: SAVISQKPSRDICQRGTSLTIQCQVDSQVTMMFWYRQQPGQSLTLIATANQGSEATYESGFVIDKFPISRPNLTFSTLTVSNMSPEDSSIYLCSVEEGGRRNYGYTFGSGTRLTVV.

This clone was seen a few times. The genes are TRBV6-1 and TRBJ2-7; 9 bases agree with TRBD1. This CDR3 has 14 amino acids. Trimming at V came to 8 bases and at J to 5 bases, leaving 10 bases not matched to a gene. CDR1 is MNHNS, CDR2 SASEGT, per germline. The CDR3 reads CASSNDRGNNEQYF. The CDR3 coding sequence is TGTGCCAGCTCGAACGACAGGGGGAATAACGAGCAGTACTTC.

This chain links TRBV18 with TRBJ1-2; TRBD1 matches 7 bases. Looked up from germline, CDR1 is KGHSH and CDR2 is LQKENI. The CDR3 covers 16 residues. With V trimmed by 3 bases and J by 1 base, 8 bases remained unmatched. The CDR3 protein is CASSPKGQAFNYGYTF. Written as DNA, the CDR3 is TGTGCCAGCTCACCGAAAGGACAGGCGTTTAACTATGGCTACACCTTC.

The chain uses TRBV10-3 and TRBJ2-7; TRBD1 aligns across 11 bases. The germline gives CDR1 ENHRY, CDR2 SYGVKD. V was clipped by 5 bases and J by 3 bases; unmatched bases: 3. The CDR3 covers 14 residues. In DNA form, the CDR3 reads TGTGCCATCAGTTCGGGACAGGGGGACTACGAGCAGTACTTC. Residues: CAISSGQGDYEQYF.

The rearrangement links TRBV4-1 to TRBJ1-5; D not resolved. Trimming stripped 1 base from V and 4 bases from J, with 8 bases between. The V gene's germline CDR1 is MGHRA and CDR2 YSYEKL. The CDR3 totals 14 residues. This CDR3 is CASSQVRRNQPQHF. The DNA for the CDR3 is TGCGCCAGCAGCCAAGTTCGCAGGAATCAGCCCCAGCATTTT.